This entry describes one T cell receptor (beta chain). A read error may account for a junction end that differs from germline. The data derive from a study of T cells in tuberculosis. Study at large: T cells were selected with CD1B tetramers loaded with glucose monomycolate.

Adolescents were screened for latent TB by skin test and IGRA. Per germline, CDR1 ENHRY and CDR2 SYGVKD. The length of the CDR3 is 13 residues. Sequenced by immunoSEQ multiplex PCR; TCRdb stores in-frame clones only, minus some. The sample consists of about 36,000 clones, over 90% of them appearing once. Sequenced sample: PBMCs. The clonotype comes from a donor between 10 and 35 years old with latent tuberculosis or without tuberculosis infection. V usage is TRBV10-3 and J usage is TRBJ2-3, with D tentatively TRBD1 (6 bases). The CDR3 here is CAITEGHTDTQYF. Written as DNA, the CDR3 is TGTGCCATCACTGAGGGACACACAGATACGCAGTATTTT.